Listed below are T cell receptor beta chains from one sample, sequenced in a study of T-cell memory formation after mild COVID-19. One entry per CDR3 protein, called by TCRdb with MiXCR from the 5' RACE reads. The sample contains 300,000 to 400,000 distinct CDR3 sequences, around 28% of which appear only once. Sample: PBMCs or a T cell subset sorted from them (not recorded which). All receptors come from an adult woman who had mild COVID-19 (a few samples of this study predate the infection). Cell type and time point are not known. The CDR3 runs from the conserved cysteine through the conserved F or W. A D gene is named only where the DNA matches it firmly. For some rows the clone size is stated as once, few or many, or as a class when expanded; others skip it.

j_call: TRBJ1-2
d_call: -
clone_size: -
v_call: TRBV7-9
cdr3_nt: TGTGCCAGCAGCTTACACGTCCACTATGGCTACACCTTC
cdr3_aa: CASSLHVHYGYTF

j_call: TRBJ1-1
d_call: -
clone_size: -
v_call: TRBV7-8
cdr3_nt: TGTGCCAGCAGCTTAGGTCCGGGTCAGGAAGCTTTCTTT
cdr3_aa: CASSLGPGQEAFF

j_call: TRBJ2-7
d_call: -
clone_size: once
v_call: TRBV14
cdr3_nt: TGTGCCAGCAGCCAGAAACCCGGACGGGCTACCTACGAGCAGTACTTC
cdr3_aa: CASSQKPGRATYEQYF

j_call: TRBJ2-5
d_call: -
clone_size: few
v_call: TRBV5-1
cdr3_nt: TGCGCCAGCAGCTTGACCCAGGGAGAAGAGACCCAGTACTTC
cdr3_aa: CASSLTQGEETQYF

j_call: TRBJ2-3
d_call: -
clone_size: many
v_call: TRBV7-9
cdr3_nt: TGTGCCAGCAGCCCGGATGGCACAGATACGCAGTATTTT
cdr3_aa: CASSPDGTDTQYF

j_call: TRBJ2-4
d_call: -
clone_size: -
v_call: TRBV6-1
cdr3_nt: TGTGCCAGCAGTGAAGTGGAGATGACAAACATTCAGTACTTC
cdr3_aa: CASSEVEMTNIQYF

j_call: TRBJ1-6
d_call: -
clone_size: -
v_call: TRBV6-5
cdr3_nt: TGTGCCAGCAGTTATCACGGGCAGGGGCATAATTCACCCCTCCACTTT
cdr3_aa: CASSYHGQGHNSPLHF

j_call: TRBJ1-1
d_call: -
clone_size: -
v_call: TRBV19
cdr3_nt: TGTGCCAGTAGTCCAGGGTGGAACACTGAAGCTTTCTTT
cdr3_aa: CASSPGWNTEAFF

j_call: TRBJ1-5
d_call: TRBD1
clone_size: -
v_call: TRBV5-6
cdr3_nt: TGTGCCAGCAGCCGGGGGACAGGGCTTGGTCAGCCCCAGCATTTT
cdr3_aa: CASSRGTGLGQPQHF

j_call: TRBJ2-2
d_call: TRBD1
clone_size: -
v_call: TRBV7-9
cdr3_nt: TGTGCCAGCAGCTCCCCTCCGGGACAGGGGTACACCGGGGAGCTGTTTTTT
cdr3_aa: CASSSPPGQGYTGELFF

j_call: TRBJ2-2
d_call: -
clone_size: once
v_call: TRBV7-3
cdr3_nt: TGTGCCAGCTCGGGGGCGAGGAACGGGGAGCTGTTTTTT
cdr3_aa: CASSGARNGELFF

j_call: TRBJ1-3
d_call: TRBD1
clone_size: -
v_call: TRBV19
cdr3_nt: TGTGCCAGTAGTCCAGACAGGGGGCGAGTATCTGGAAACACCATATATTTT
cdr3_aa: CASSPDRGRVSGNTIYF

j_call: TRBJ2-5
d_call: TRBD2
clone_size: -
v_call: TRBV6-5
cdr3_nt: TGTGCCAGCAGAGACCCTCGGGGGGGCCAAGAGACCCAGTACTTC
cdr3_aa: CASRDPRGGQETQYF

j_call: TRBJ1-2
d_call: -
clone_size: -
v_call: TRBV18
cdr3_nt: TGTGCCAGCTCACCACGGTCTTCGGTGGATGGCTACACCTTC
cdr3_aa: CASSPRSSVDGYTF

j_call: TRBJ1-2
d_call: -
clone_size: -
v_call: TRBV30
cdr3_nt: TGTGCCTGGTCGAACGGTCCTTCGGCTGGCTACACCTTC
cdr3_aa: CAWSNGPSAGYTF

j_call: TRBJ2-3
d_call: TRBD1
clone_size: -
v_call: TRBV11-2
cdr3_nt: TGTGCCAGCAGCTTATTCCATTTGGGACAGGGGTTCGCAGATACGCAGTATTTT
cdr3_aa: CASSLFHLGQGFADTQYF